This T cell receptor beta chain came from a study of blood T cell repertoires in COVID-19. Clones were sequenced by immunoSEQ multiplex PCR, and TCRdb holds only the in-frame ones, with some missing. The sample consists of about 270,000 clones, over 75% of them appearing once. Each participant's cohort was designated according to participant-reported clinical history. The V segment lost 7 bases and the J segment 6 bases; nucleotides outside the gene matches: 6. Germline V CDR1 and CDR2: MGHDK, SYGVNS. CDR3 length: 14 amino acids. This clonotype was sampled from a woman aged 50 to 65 with acute COVID-19. The chain has TRBV25-1 and TRBJ1-6, with 7 bases matching TRBD1. Sequencing was carried out using PBMCs or T cells enriched from blood (not recorded which). CDR3 sequence: CASTEDRTNSPLHF. CDR3 in DNA: TGTGCCAGCACCGAGGACAGGACTAATTCACCCCTCCACTTT.